The rows below give T cell receptor beta chains drawn from one sample of a study of Tregs in tolerant kidney transplant recipients. The repertoire was sequenced with immunoSEQ multiplex PCR; TCRdb's copy has only in-frame clones and lacks some. The data contain approximately 69,000 clones, 85% to 90% of them seen just once; the ten biggest clones take up around 0.42%. Source: CD4+ T cells from blood, taken before the transplant. These receptors were taken from a human donor who received a combined kidney and bone marrow transplant. Both conserved end residues are part of each CDR3. The D gene is left open where the match is weak. The size of a clone is reported for some rows only, either as once, few or many, or as a class for expanded clones.

V gene	D gene	clone size	J gene	CDR3 protein	CDR3 DNA
TRBV9	-	-	TRBJ1-2	CASSPGGYGYTF	TGTGCCAGCAGCCCCGGCGGGTATGGCTACACCTTC
TRBV6-1	-	-	TRBJ1-5	CASSGQDRPLGQPQHF	TGTGCCAGCAGTGGCCAAGACAGGCCGTTAGGGCAGCCCCAGCATTTT
TRBV30	-	once	TRBJ1-5	CAWSVRGGSTKPQHF	TGTGCCTGGAGTGTACGAGGCGGAAGCACTAAGCCCCAGCATTTT
TRBV23-1	TRBD2	-	TRBJ2-7	CASSQRASTSGAPRSSYEQYF	TGCGCCAGCAGTCAAAGGGCCTCGACTAGCGGGGCCCCAAGGAGCTCCTACGAGCAGTACTTC
TRBV5-1	TRBD1	-	TRBJ1-1	CASTSQEGAVEAFF	TGCGCCAGCACCTCCCAGGAGGGGGCGGTTGAAGCTTTCTTT
TRBV27	-	-	TRBJ1-5	CASSSQNSNQPQHF	TGTGCCAGCAGTTCACAAAATAGCAATCAGCCCCAGCATTTT
TRBV28	TRBD2	-	TRBJ2-7	CASTPNPGGEEYEQYF	TGTGCCAGCACCCCTAATCCGGGGGGAGAAGAGTACGAGCAGTACTTC
TRBV2	-	few	TRBJ1-1	CASSDGRNTEAFF	TGTGCCAGCAGTGATGGCAGGAACACTGAAGCTTTCTTT
TRBV4-2	TRBD1	-	TRBJ2-2	CASSQTGDAPGELFF	TGTGCCAGCAGCCAAACAGGGGATGCTCCCGGGGAGCTGTTTTTT
TRBV5-6	-	-	TRBJ2-1	CASTGFGNEQFF	TGTGCCAGCACTGGGTTCGGGAATGAGCAGTTCTTC
TRBV6-1	-	-	TRBJ1-5	CASSEDAQVKGNQPQHF	TGTGCCAGCAGTGAGGATGCCCAGGTCAAAGGCAATCAGCCCCAGCATTTT
TRBV7-2	-	-	TRBJ2-2	CASSLDSGTGELFF	TGTGCCAGCAGCTTAGATTCGGGGACCGGGGAGCTGTTTTTT
TRBV6-5	-	-	TRBJ2-7	CASTKEGTYEQYF	TGTGCCAGCACCAAGGAGGGAACCTACGAGCAGTACTTC
TRBV7-2	-	-	TRBJ2-5	CASSSSNLGTLVGTQYF	TGTGCCAGCAGCTCGTCCAACCTAGGGACACTGGTGGGGACCCAGTACTTC
TRBV2	-	-	TRBJ1-4	CASKREGEKLFF	TGTGCCAGCAAGAGGGAAGGGGAAAAACTGTTTTTT
TRBV11-1	-	-	TRBJ2-4	CASSFPGNIQYF	TGTGCCAGCAGCTTCCCCGGAAACATTCAGTACTTC
TRBV28	-	-	TRBJ2-7	CASSPAGTPTHEQYF	TGTGCCAGCAGCCCTGCGGGGACCCCCACCCACGAGCAGTACTTC
TRBV28	-	-	TRBJ1-4	CASSSPPGGIGEKLFF	TGTGCCAGCAGTTCCCCCCCCGGAGGGATAGGGGAAAAACTGTTTTTT
TRBV6-1	TRBD2	-	TRBJ2-5	CASTPGLAVKETQYF	TGTGCCAGCACCCCGGGACTAGCGGTAAAAGAGACCCAGTACTTC
TRBV6-5	-	once	TRBJ2-1	CASSYSGSGSYNEQFF	TGTGCCAGCAGTTACTCGGGTAGCGGAAGCTACAATGAGCAGTTCTTC
TRBV28	TRBD1	-	TRBJ1-3	CASRSGQGLSGNTIYF	TGTGCCAGCAGATCAGGACAGGGCCTCTCTGGAAACACCATATATTTT
TRBV7-2	-	once	TRBJ2-7	CASSSQGSRYEQYF	TGTGCCAGCAGCTCCCAGGGGAGTAGGTACGAGCAGTACTTC
TRBV30	-	once	TRBJ2-7	CAWNLGGTMKDEQYF	TGTGCCTGGAATCTGGGGGGAACGATGAAGGACGAGCAGTACTTC
TRBV28	TRBD1	-	TRBJ1-5	CASRDRWDQPQHF	TGTGCCAGCCGGGACAGGTGGGATCAGCCCCAGCATTTT
TRBV11-1	-	-	TRBJ2-3	CASSLDLEPSVGTDTQYF	TGTGCCAGCAGCTTAGACTTGGAGCCGTCCGTCGGCACAGATACGCAGTATTTT
TRBV7-8	TRBD1	-	TRBJ1-4	CASSSSSTGEKLFF	TGTGCCAGCAGCTCCTCATCGACAGGGGAAAAACTGTTTTTT
TRBV5-6	TRBD1	once	TRBJ2-5	CASSQGARETQYF	TGTGCCAGCAGCCAGGGGGCCCGGGAGACCCAGTACTTC
TRBV7-6	TRBD1	-	TRBJ1-4	CASSSTGTVNGDEKLFF	TGTGCCAGCAGCTCCACCGGGACAGTAAATGGGGATGAAAAACTGTTTTTT
TRBV28	-	-	TRBJ1-4	CASSLPPGGVGEKLFF	TGTGCCAGCAGTCTTCCTCCGGGGGGGGTCGGTGAAAAACTGTTTTTT
TRBV7-2	-	-	TRBJ2-1	CASSPRTGESFF	TGTGCCAGCAGCCCCAGGACGGGGGAGTCGTTCTTC
TRBV28	-	-	TRBJ2-3	CASSLDRDLTDTQYF	TGTGCCAGCAGTCTGGACAGAGACCTCACAGATACGCAGTATTTT
TRBV5-4	TRBD1	-	TRBJ2-5	CASSRQGQGAETQYF	TGTGCCAGCAGCCGCCAGGGACAGGGGGCTGAGACCCAGTACTTC
TRBV19	TRBD2	-	TRBJ2-1	CASSITAGGPYNEQFF	TGTGCCAGTAGTATTACGGCGGGAGGTCCCTACAATGAGCAGTTCTTC
TRBV15	-	few	TRBJ2-3	CATSRDRGTDTQYF	TGTGCCACCAGCAGAGATCGGGGCACAGATACGCAGTATTTT